The source of this T cell receptor beta chain is a study of spatial heterogeneity in lung cancer. Study overall: Matched bulk RNA-seq gave a T cell module score that correlated strongly with tumor-region TCR transcript counts.

CDR1 is MNHEY, CDR2 SVGAGI, per germline. The CDR3 totals 19 residues. After removal of 0 bases from V and 1 base from J, the junction contained 14 bases not matched to a gene. Notes on this clonotype: What it binds is unknown. The conserved phenylalanine or tryptophan normally closing the CDR3 is absent here, so this likely arose from a read error. This beta chain was picked up by a library intended for alpha chains and is off target, so its count carries little meaning.

Study-wide points: Ubiquitous and regional expanded TCR counts correlated with ubiquitous and regional nonsynonymous mutations, respectively. Counts that tracked tumor mutation counts were those of expanded intratumoral alpha and beta TCRs.

Every molecule of TCR cDNA had its own unique molecular identifier. TCRdb called the 5' RACE reads again in MiXCR, with one record for every CDR3 protein. The sample gives 13,000 or so distinct CDR3 sequences, just over 5% of which show up once; approximately 25% is in the top ten. Time point in this sample: sample taken at primary tumor resection. The input material, whole RNA from tumor, nontumor lung or frozen PBMC, was sequenced unsorted. V gene TRBV6-5 combines with J gene TRBJ2-7; 8 bases are a match to TRBD1. The source was lung tumor tissue, collected at surgery. The TCR was taken from a male donor with early-stage non-small cell lung cancer. The CDR3, as DNA: TGTGCCAGCAGTTACTCGATTGGTCCGGGACAGGCTCCTTCCTACGAGCAGTACAAC. As protein: CASSYSIGPGQAPSYEQYN.